The 3 T cell receptor beta chains given below trace back to one sample, sequenced in a study of CD8+ T cells in alopecia areata. The sample's treatment: oral pan-JAK inhibitor, 5-10 mg twice daily. Following RNA extraction, reverse transcription yielded cDNA that acted as the sequencing template. Profiling relied on immunoSEQ multiplex PCR, and the TCRdb table lists in-frame clones only, not all of them. This table holds 200,000 to 250,000 clones, over 60% found once. Sequences were derived from CD4+ T cells sorted from blood, sampled at week 44, from a patient treated with tofacitinib. These receptors originate from a human donor with alopecia areata.

V is TRBV30 and J is TRBJ2-7; possible D gene TRBD1, 6 bases. The CDR3 is 11 residues long. Trimming took off 5 bases at V and 7 bases at J, with 12 bases between the two ends. Germline-derived CDR1 and CDR2 are GTSNPN and SVGIG (reference sequence). The CDR3 DNA reads TGTGCCTGGGATAAACAGGGAGAGCAGTACTTC. Protein sequence: CAWDKQGEQYF.

The chain carries TRBV25-1 and TRBJ2-1; a possible D gene is TRBD2 (6 bases). Germline CDR1 reads MGHDK; CDR2 reads SYGVNS. The V and J ends lost 6 bases and 4 bases respectively, with 10 bases between them. The CDR3 contains 13 residues. Here the CDR3 reads CASSWDLYNEQFF. In nucleotides, the CDR3 is TGTGCCAGCAGCTGGGACTTGTACAATGAGCAGTTCTTC.

The genes are TRBV29-1 and TRBJ1-1; possible D gene TRBD1, 6 bases. Germline CDR1 reads SQVTM; CDR2 reads ANQGSEA. Trimming stripped 6 bases from V and 0 bases from J, with 11 bases between. There are 13 residues in the CDR3. CDR3 amino acids: CSVTGLMNTEAFF. The CDR3 DNA reads TGCAGCGTGACAGGACTAATGAACACTGAAGCTTTCTTT.